The clone carrying this TCR beta chain was seen repeatedly, ten times or more. Its antigen is unidentified. This sample was taken from a study of T cells in Graves' hyperthyroidism and ophthalmopathy. Study as a whole: At the time of initial diagnosis and before any treatment, peripheral blood was collected.

Germline CDR1 reads SNHLY; CDR2 reads FYNNEI. The CDR3 extends over 14 amino acids. V lost 6 bases to trimming and J lost 3 bases, with 15 bases between them. Study conclusions and caveats: A 13 V-J signature model discriminated ophthalmopathy versus stable hyperthyroidism.

Amplification targeted TCR beta CDR3 regions from RNA transcripts. With the HTBI primer set, the TCR CDR3 went through a first round of RT-PCR. MiXCR was run by TCRdb on the multiplex PCR reads, yielding one entry per CDR3 protein. The sample records roughly 740,000 distinct CDR3 sequences, roughly 15% being singletons. Investigators excluded patients with uncontrolled infection, other autoimmune disease, pregnancy or lactation. This chain joins TRBV2 and TRBJ2-7, with D possibly being TRBD1 (6 bases). Sequences were obtained from blood. The source of this sequence is a man aged 18 to 29 with Graves' hyperthyroidism. This CDR3 reads CASRVGQIGYEQYF. The CDR3 DNA follows: TGTGCCAGCAGAGTAGGACAGATCGGCTACGAGCAGTACTTC.